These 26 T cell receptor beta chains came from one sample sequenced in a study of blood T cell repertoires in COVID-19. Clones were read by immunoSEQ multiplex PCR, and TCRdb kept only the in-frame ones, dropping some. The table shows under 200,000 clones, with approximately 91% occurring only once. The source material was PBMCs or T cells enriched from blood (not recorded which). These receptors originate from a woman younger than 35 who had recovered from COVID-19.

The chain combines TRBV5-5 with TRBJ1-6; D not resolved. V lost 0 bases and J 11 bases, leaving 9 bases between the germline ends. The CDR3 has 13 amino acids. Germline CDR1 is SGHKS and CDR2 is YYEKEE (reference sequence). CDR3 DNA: TGTGCCAGCAGCTTGGGCATAACAACACCCCTCCACTTT. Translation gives CASSLGITTPLHF.

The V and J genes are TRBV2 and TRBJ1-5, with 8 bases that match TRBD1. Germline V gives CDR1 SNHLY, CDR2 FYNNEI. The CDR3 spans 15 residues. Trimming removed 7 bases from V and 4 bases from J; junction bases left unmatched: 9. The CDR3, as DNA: TGTGCCAGCACCAAGGACAGGGTTGGTAATCAGCCCCAGCATTTT. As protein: CASTKDRVGNQPQHF.

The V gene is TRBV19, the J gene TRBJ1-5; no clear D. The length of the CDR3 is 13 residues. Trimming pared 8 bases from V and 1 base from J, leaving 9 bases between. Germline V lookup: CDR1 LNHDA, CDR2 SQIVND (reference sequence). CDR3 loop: CASSPVSNQPQHF. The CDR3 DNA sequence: TGTGCCAGTTCTCCGGTGAGCAATCAGCCCCAGCATTTT.

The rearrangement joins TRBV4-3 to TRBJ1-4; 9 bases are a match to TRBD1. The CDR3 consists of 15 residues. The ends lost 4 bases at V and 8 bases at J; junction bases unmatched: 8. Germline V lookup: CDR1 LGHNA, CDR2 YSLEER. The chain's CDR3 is CASSPAGTGWEKLFF. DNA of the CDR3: TGCGCCAGCAGCCCAGCCGGGACAGGGTGGGAAAAACTGTTTTTT.

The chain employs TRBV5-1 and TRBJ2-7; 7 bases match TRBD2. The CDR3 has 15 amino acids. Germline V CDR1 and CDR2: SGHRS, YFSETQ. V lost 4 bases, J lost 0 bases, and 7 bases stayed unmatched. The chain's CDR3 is CASSLALAVSYEQYF. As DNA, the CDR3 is TGCGCCAGCAGCCTGGCCCTAGCGGTCTCCTACGAGCAGTACTTC.

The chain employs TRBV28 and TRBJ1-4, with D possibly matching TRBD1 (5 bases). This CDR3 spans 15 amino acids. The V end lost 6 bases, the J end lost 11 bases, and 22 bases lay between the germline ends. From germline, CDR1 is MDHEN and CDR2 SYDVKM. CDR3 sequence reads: CASRSDMGLHGKLFF. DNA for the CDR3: TGTGCCAGCAGGTCGGACATGGGACTTCATGGGAAACTGTTTTTT.

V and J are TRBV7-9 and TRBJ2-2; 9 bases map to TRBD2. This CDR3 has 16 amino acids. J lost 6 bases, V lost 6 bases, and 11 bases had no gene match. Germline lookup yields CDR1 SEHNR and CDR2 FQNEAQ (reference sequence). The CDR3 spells CASRWSGRLGPGELFF. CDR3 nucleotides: TGTGCCAGCAGATGGAGCGGGAGGCTTGGGCCCGGGGAGCTGTTTTTT. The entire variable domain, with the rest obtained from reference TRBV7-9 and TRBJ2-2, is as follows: DTGVSQNPRHKITKRGQNVTFRCDPISEHNRLYWYRQTLGQGPEFLTYFQNEAQLEKSRLLSDRFSAERPKGSFSTLEIQRTEQGDSAMYLCASRWSGRLGPGELFFGEGSRLTVL.

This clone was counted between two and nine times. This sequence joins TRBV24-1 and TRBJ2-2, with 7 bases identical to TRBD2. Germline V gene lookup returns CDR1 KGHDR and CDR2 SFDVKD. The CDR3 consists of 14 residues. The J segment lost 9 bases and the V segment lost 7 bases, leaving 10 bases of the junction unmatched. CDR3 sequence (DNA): TGTGCCACCAGGGGACCAGGGAGGGGACGGGAGCTGTTTTTT. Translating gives CATRGPGRGRELFF.

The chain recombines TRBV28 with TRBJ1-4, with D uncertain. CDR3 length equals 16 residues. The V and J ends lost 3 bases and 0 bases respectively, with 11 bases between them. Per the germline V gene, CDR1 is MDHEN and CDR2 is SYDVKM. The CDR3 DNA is TGTGCCAGCAGTTTCCAACGGGGAGCAACTAATGAAAAACTGTTTTTT. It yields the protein CASSFQRGATNEKLFF.

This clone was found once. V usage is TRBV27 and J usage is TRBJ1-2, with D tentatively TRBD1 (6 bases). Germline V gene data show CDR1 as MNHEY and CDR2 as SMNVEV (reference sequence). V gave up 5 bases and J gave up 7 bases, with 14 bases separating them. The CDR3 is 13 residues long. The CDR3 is CASSRGGGRGYTF. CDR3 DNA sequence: TGTGCCAGCAGTCGGGGCGGGGGGCGTGGCTACACCTTC.

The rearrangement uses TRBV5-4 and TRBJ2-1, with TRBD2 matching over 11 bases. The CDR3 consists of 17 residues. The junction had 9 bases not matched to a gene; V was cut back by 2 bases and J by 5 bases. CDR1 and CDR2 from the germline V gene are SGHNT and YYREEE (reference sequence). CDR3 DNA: TGTGCCAGCAGCTTCCCCCTAGGGACTAGCGGTAACAATGAGCAGTTCTTC. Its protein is CASSFPLGTSGNNEQFF.

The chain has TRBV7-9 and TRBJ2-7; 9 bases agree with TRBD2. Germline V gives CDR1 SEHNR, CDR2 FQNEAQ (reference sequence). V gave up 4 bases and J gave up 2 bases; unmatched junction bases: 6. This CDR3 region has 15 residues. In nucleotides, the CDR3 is TGTGCCAGCAGCTGGGGGGGGACTAGCCCCTACGAGCAGTACTTC. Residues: CASSWGGTSPYEQYF.

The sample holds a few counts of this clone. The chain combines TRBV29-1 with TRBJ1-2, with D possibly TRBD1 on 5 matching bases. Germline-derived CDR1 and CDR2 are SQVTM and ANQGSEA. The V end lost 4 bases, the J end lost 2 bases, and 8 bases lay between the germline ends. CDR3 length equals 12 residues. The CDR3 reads CSVGGGNYGYTF. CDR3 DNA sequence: TGCAGCGTTGGGGGCGGAAACTATGGCTACACCTTC. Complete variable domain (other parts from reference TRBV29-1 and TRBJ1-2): SAVISQKPSRDICQRGTSLTIQCQVDSQVTMMFWYRQQPGQSLTLIATANQGSEATYESGFVIDKFPISRPNLTFSTLTVSNMSPEDSSIYLCSVGGGNYGYTFGSGTRLTVV.

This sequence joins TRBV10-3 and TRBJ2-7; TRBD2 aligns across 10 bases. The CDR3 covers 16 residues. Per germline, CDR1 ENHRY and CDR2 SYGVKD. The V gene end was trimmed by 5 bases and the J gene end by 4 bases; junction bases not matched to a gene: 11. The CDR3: CAISPRLAGGIYEQYF. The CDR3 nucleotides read TGTGCCATCAGTCCCAGGTTAGCGGGAGGTATTTACGAGCAGTACTTC.

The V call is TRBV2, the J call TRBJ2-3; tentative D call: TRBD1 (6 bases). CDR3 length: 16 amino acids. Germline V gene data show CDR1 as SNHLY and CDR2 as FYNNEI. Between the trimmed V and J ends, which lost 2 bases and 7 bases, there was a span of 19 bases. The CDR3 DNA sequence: TGTGCCAGCAGTGAATTAAGGGCTAGAGGGGGTAATACGCAGTATTTT. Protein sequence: CASSELRARGGNTQYF.

DNA of the CDR3: TGTGCCAGCAGCGTAGATCTGGGGGGGCAGGAGCGTGAGCAGTACTTC. Translated: CASSVDLGGQEREQYF. The genes are TRBV9 and TRBJ2-7, with D possibly TRBD2 on 7 matching bases. CDR3 length equals 16 residues. V shed 0 bases and J shed 7 bases, with 20 bases lying between them. Germline assignment: CDR1 SGDLS and CDR2 YYNGEE.

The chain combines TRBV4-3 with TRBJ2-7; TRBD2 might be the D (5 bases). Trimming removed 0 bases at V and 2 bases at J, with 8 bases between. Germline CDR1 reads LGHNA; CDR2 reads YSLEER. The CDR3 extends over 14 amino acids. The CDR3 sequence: CASSQDRGAYEQYF. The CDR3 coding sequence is TGCGCCAGCAGCCAAGATCGGGGAGCCTACGAGCAGTACTTC.

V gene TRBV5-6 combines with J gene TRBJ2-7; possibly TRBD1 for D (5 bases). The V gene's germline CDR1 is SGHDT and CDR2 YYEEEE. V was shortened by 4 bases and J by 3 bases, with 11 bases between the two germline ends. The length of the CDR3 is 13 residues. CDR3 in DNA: TGTGCCAGCAGCATGACAGCGAGCTACGAGCAGTACTTC. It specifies CASSMTASYEQYF. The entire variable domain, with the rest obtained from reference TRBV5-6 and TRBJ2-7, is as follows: DAGVTQSPTHLIKTRGQQVTLRCSPKSGHDTVSWYQQALGQGPQFIFQYYEEEERQRGNFPDRFSGHQFPNYSSELNVNALLLGDSALYLCASSMTASYEQYFGPGTRLTVT.

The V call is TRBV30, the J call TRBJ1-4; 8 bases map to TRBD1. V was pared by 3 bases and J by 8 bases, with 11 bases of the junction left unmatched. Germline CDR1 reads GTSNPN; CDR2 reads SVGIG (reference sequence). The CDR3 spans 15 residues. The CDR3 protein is CAWRGQGALGEKLFF. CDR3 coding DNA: TGTGCCTGGAGGGGTCAGGGGGCTCTCGGGGAAAAACTGTTTTTT.

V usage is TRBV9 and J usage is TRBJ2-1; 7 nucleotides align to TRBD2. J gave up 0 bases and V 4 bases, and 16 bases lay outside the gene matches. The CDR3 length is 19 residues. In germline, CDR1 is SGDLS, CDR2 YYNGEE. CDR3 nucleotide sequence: TGTGCCAGCAGCCCAAGAGATAGCGGGTCTCCTCTCTCCTACAATGAGCAGTTCTTC. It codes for CASSPRDSGSPLSYNEQFF. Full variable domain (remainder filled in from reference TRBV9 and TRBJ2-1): DSGVTQTPKHLITATGQRVTLRCSPRSGDLSVYWYQQSLDQGLQFLIQYYNGEERAKGNILERFSAQQFPDLHSELNLSSLELGDSALYFCASSPRDSGSPLSYNEQFFGPGTRLTVL.

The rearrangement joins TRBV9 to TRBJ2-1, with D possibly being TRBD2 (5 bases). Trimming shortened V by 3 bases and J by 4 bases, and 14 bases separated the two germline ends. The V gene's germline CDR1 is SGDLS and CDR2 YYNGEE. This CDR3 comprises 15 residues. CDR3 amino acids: CASSAGLLLYNEQFF. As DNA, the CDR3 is TGTGCCAGCAGCGCCGGACTTTTACTATACAATGAGCAGTTCTTC.

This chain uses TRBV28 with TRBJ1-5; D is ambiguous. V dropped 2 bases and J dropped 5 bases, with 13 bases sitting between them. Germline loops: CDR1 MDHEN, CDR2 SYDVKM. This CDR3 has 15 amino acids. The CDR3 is CASSLLAGSYQPQHF. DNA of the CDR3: TGTGCCAGCAGTTTACTCGCGGGGAGTTATCAGCCCCAGCATTTT.

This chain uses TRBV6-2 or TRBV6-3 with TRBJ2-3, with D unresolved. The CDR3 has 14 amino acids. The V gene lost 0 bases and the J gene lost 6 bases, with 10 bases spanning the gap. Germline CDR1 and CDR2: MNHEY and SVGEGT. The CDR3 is CASSYSRGSDTQYF. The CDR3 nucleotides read TGTGCCAGCAGTTACTCGAGAGGTTCGGATACGCAGTATTTT.

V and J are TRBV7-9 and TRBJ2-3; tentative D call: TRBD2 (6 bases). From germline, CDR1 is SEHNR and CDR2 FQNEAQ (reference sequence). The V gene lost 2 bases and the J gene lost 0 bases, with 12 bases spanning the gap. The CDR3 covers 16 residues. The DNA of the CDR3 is TGTGCCAGCAGCTTAATTCTGAGCGGGAGCACAGATACGCAGTATTTT. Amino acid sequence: CASSLILSGSTDTQYF.

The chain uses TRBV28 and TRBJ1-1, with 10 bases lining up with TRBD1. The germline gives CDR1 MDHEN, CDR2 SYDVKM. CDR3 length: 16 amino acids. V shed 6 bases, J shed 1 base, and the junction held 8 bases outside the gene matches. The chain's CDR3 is CASSGDRGFSNTEAFF. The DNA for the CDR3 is TGTGCCAGCAGCGGGGACAGGGGTTTTTCGAACACTGAAGCTTTCTTT. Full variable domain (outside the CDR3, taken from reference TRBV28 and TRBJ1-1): DVKVTQSSRYLVKRTGEKVFLECVQDMDHENMFWYRQDPGLGLRLIYFSYDVKMKEKGDIPEGYSVSREKKERFSLILESASTNQTSMYLCASSGDRGFSNTEAFFGQGTRLTVV.

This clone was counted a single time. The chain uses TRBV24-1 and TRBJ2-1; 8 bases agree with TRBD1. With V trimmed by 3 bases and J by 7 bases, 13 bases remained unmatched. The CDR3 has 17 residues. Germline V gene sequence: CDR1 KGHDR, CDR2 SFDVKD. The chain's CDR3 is CATSDHKGQDRVNEQFF. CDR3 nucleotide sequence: TGTGCCACCAGTGATCACAAGGGACAGGACAGGGTGAATGAGCAGTTCTTC.